These T cell receptor beta chains were read from a single sample in a study of early T cells in non-severe SARS-CoV-2 infection. Using its own MiXCR run on the 5' RACE reads, TCRdb lists one record per CDR3 protein. The sample includes some 67,000 distinct CDR3 sequences, roughly 10% of them seen just once. Sequences were derived from whole blood, sampled at baseline. The source is an adult who was a healthcare worker with PCR-confirmed SARS-CoV-2 infection or an uninfected control (not recorded which). Each CDR3 is given with its conserved first and last residue. Each record gives: J gene, V gene, D gene, clone size, CDR3 protein, CDR3 DNA. The D gene is left open where the match is weak. Size is omitted from some rows. Given values are once, few, many or a class for expanded clones.

j_gene: TRBJ2-1; v_gene: TRBV4-3; d_gene: TRBD2; abundance: .; CDR3aa: CASSLQRELLSEQFF; CDR3nt: TGCGCCAGCAGCCTACAGCGGGAGCTATTAAGTGAGCAGTTCTTC
j_gene: TRBJ1-2; v_gene: TRBV2; d_gene: TRBD1; abundance: many; CDR3aa: CASRGGTGGIYGYTF; CDR3nt: TGTGCCAGCAGGGGTGGTACAGGGGGCATCTATGGCTACACCTTC
j_gene: TRBJ1-1; v_gene: TRBV29-1; d_gene: .; abundance: .; CDR3aa: CSVVPGVTEAFF; CDR3nt: TGCAGCGTTGTGCCTGGGGTCACTGAAGCTTTCTTT
j_gene: TRBJ1-5; v_gene: TRBV6-2/TRBV6-3; d_gene: .; abundance: few; CDR3aa: CASSYSSSLPGSNQPQHF; CDR3nt: TGTGCCAGCAGTTACTCGAGCTCCCTCCCGGGGAGCAATCAGCCCCAGCATTTT
j_gene: TRBJ2-1; v_gene: TRBV29-1; d_gene: .; abundance: many; CDR3aa: CSVAVDYNEQFF; CDR3nt: TGCAGCGTCGCTGTGGATTACAATGAGCAGTTCTTC
j_gene: TRBJ2-3; v_gene: TRBV5-1; d_gene: .; abundance: .; CDR3aa: CASGEGLGTDTQYF; CDR3nt: TGCGCCAGCGGGGAAGGACTGGGCACAGATACGCAGTATTTT
j_gene: TRBJ1-1; v_gene: TRBV7-9; d_gene: .; abundance: many; CDR3aa: CASSLAGASEAFF; CDR3nt: TGTGCCAGCAGCTTAGCGGGGGCCTCTGAAGCTTTCTTT
j_gene: TRBJ2-3; v_gene: TRBV13; d_gene: TRBD2; abundance: .; CDR3aa: CASSLAGGPTDTQYF; CDR3nt: TGTGCCAGCAGCTTAGCGGGAGGGCCCACAGATACGCAGTATTTT
j_gene: TRBJ2-3; v_gene: TRBV28; d_gene: .; abundance: .; CDR3aa: CASSLGQSTDTQYF; CDR3nt: TGTGCCAGCAGTTTGGGACAAAGCACAGATACGCAGTATTTT
j_gene: TRBJ2-1; v_gene: TRBV7-2; d_gene: .; abundance: .; CDR3aa: CASSLEQLNEQFF; CDR3nt: TGTGCCAGCAGCTTGGAACAGCTCAATGAGCAGTTCTTC
j_gene: TRBJ1-2; v_gene: TRBV19; d_gene: .; abundance: .; CDR3aa: CASSMNTDNYGYTF; CDR3nt: TGTGCCAGTAGTATGAACACTGATAACTATGGCTACACCTTC
j_gene: TRBJ1-2; v_gene: TRBV29-1; d_gene: TRBD1; abundance: .; CDR3aa: CSVEWTGAYYGYTF; CDR3nt: TGCAGCGTTGAATGGACAGGGGCGTACTATGGCTACACCTTC
j_gene: TRBJ2-7; v_gene: TRBV29-1; d_gene: .; abundance: .; CDR3aa: CSVEDGSYEQYF; CDR3nt: TGCAGCGTTGAAGACGGTTCCTACGAGCAGTACTTC
j_gene: TRBJ2-7; v_gene: TRBV10-3; d_gene: .; abundance: many; CDR3aa: CAISESRQYEQYF; CDR3nt: TGTGCCATCAGTGAGTCCCGCCAATACGAGCAGTACTTC
j_gene: TRBJ2-1; v_gene: TRBV11-2; d_gene: TRBD1; abundance: many; CDR3aa: CASSLVGQGSGNEQFF; CDR3nt: TGTGCCAGCAGCTTAGTTGGACAGGGGTCGGGGAATGAGCAGTTCTTC
j_gene: TRBJ2-2; v_gene: TRBV7-3; d_gene: TRBD1; abundance: few; CDR3aa: CASSKGVDRLPTNTGELFF; CDR3nt: TGTGCCAGCAGCAAAGGGGTGGACAGGCTGCCCACGAACACCGGGGAGCTGTTTTTT
j_gene: TRBJ2-7; v_gene: TRBV3-1; d_gene: .; abundance: few; CDR3aa: CASSAGLPSEQYF; CDR3nt: TGTGCCAGTTCAGCCGGATTACCGAGTGAGCAGTACTTC
j_gene: TRBJ1-4; v_gene: TRBV18; d_gene: .; abundance: many; CDR3aa: CASSPPSDLRNEKLFF; CDR3nt: TGTGCCAGCTCACCACCTTCCGATCTTCGTAATGAAAAACTGTTTTTT
j_gene: TRBJ1-1; v_gene: TRBV27; d_gene: .; abundance: .; CDR3aa: CASSGGASTEAFF; CDR3nt: TGTGCCAGCAGCGGGGGGGCGAGTACTGAAGCTTTCTTT
j_gene: TRBJ1-5; v_gene: TRBV7-8; d_gene: .; abundance: many; CDR3aa: CASSLGGVGNQPQHF; CDR3nt: TGTGCCAGCAGCTTAGGGGGGGTCGGAAATCAGCCCCAGCATTTT
j_gene: TRBJ2-7; v_gene: TRBV7-6; d_gene: .; abundance: many; CDR3aa: CASSPGGDEQYF; CDR3nt: TGTGCCAGCAGCCCCGGTGGGGACGAGCAGTACTTC
j_gene: TRBJ2-7; v_gene: TRBV9; d_gene: .; abundance: .; CDR3aa: CASSSRLNSYEQYF; CDR3nt: TGTGCCAGCAGCTCCCGTTTGAACTCCTACGAGCAGTACTTC
j_gene: TRBJ2-7; v_gene: TRBV29-1; d_gene: TRBD1; abundance: few; CDR3aa: CSVKTGPYEQYF; CDR3nt: TGCAGCGTGAAGACAGGGCCCTACGAGCAGTACTTC
j_gene: TRBJ1-1; v_gene: TRBV16; d_gene: TRBD1; abundance: few; CDR3aa: CASSHVQGGTEAFF; CDR3nt: TGTGCCAGCAGCCACGTACAGGGGGGAACTGAAGCTTTCTTT
j_gene: TRBJ2-2; v_gene: TRBV5-5; d_gene: TRBD2; abundance: many; CDR3aa: CASSLGTSGSTGELFF; CDR3nt: TGTGCCAGCAGCTTAGGGACTAGCGGGAGCACCGGGGAGCTGTTTTTT
j_gene: TRBJ1-3; v_gene: TRBV18; d_gene: .; abundance: many; CDR3aa: CASSQQTISGNTIYF; CDR3nt: TGTGCCAGCTCACAACAGACGATCTCTGGAAACACCATATATTTT
j_gene: TRBJ2-7; v_gene: TRBV7-2; d_gene: TRBD2; abundance: many; CDR3aa: CASSSGRVNHEQYF; CDR3nt: TGTGCCAGCAGTAGCGGGAGGGTAAACCACGAGCAGTACTTC
j_gene: TRBJ2-7; v_gene: TRBV7-8; d_gene: .; abundance: few; CDR3aa: CASSPPGLGEQYF; CDR3nt: TGTGCCAGCAGCCCTCCGGGACTCGGGGAGCAGTACTTC
j_gene: TRBJ2-5; v_gene: TRBV5-1; d_gene: .; abundance: many; CDR3aa: CASSLDEAVKTQYF; CDR3nt: TGCGCCAGCAGCTTGGATGAGGCGGTAAAGACCCAGTACTTC
j_gene: TRBJ1-1; v_gene: TRBV27; d_gene: .; abundance: few; CDR3aa: CASRPSGLGNTEAFF; CDR3nt: TGTGCCAGCAGACCCTCGGGGCTTGGAAACACTGAAGCTTTCTTT
j_gene: TRBJ2-7; v_gene: TRBV6-5; d_gene: .; abundance: many; CDR3aa: CASSPRTYEQYF; CDR3nt: TGTGCCAGCAGCCCTCGAACCTACGAGCAGTACTTC
j_gene: TRBJ2-7; v_gene: TRBV28; d_gene: .; abundance: few; CDR3aa: CASSGPRGPSYEQYF; CDR3nt: TGTGCCAGCAGTGGCCCCAGGGGACCCTCCTACGAGCAGTACTTC
j_gene: TRBJ2-7; v_gene: TRBV10-3; d_gene: TRBD1; abundance: few; CDR3aa: CAISESSPGTGHTYEQYF; CDR3nt: TGTGCCATCAGTGAGTCGTCGCCCGGGACAGGGCATACCTACGAGCAGTACTTC
j_gene: TRBJ2-3; v_gene: TRBV28; d_gene: TRBD1; abundance: many; CDR3aa: CASSRTGGPTDTQYF; CDR3nt: TGTGCCAGCAGCCGTACAGGGGGACCAACCGATACGCAGTATTTT
j_gene: TRBJ2-7; v_gene: TRBV2; d_gene: TRBD1; abundance: few; CDR3aa: CASSELRDRGTYEQYF; CDR3nt: TGTGCCAGCAGTGAACTCCGGGACAGGGGGACCTACGAGCAGTACTTC
j_gene: TRBJ1-5; v_gene: TRBV20-1; d_gene: TRBD1; abundance: few; CDR3aa: CSTGQGAAQPQHF; CDR3nt: TGCAGTACGGGACAGGGGGCCGCTCAGCCCCAGCATTTT
j_gene: TRBJ1-5; v_gene: TRBV28; d_gene: .; abundance: many; CDR3aa: CASSLLDSNQPQHF; CDR3nt: TGTGCCAGCAGTTTATTGGACAGCAATCAGCCCCAGCATTTT
j_gene: TRBJ2-7; v_gene: TRBV6-5; d_gene: .; abundance: few; CDR3aa: CASSFGQYYEQYF; CDR3nt: TGTGCCAGCAGTTTTGGACAGTACTACGAGCAGTACTTC
j_gene: TRBJ2-4; v_gene: TRBV5-1; d_gene: TRBD2; abundance: once; CDR3aa: CASSFGDYRPKNIQYF; CDR3nt: TGCGCCAGCAGCTTTGGGGACTACAGACCCAAAAACATTCAGTACTTC
j_gene: TRBJ2-7; v_gene: TRBV19; d_gene: .; abundance: few; CDR3aa: CASSPGHPYEQYF; CDR3nt: TGTGCCAGTAGTCCCGGACATCCCTACGAGCAGTACTTC
j_gene: TRBJ2-1; v_gene: TRBV20-1; d_gene: .; abundance: few; CDR3aa: CSARSVRGIYNEQFF; CDR3nt: TGCAGTGCTAGATCGGTTAGGGGGATCTACAATGAGCAGTTCTTC
j_gene: TRBJ1-1; v_gene: TRBV29-1; d_gene: .; abundance: few; CDR3aa: CSVETSWGTTEAFF; CDR3nt: TGCAGCGTTGAGACGTCTTGGGGTACCACTGAAGCTTTCTTT
j_gene: TRBJ2-3; v_gene: TRBV7-6; d_gene: TRBD2; abundance: medium-sized; CDR3aa: CASSLGAAGAGGTQYF; CDR3nt: TGTGCCAGCAGCTTAGGAGCAGCGGGAGCGGGCGGTACGCAGTATTTT
j_gene: TRBJ2-3; v_gene: TRBV20-1; d_gene: TRBD2; abundance: many; CDR3aa: CSAFPLAGAGDTQYF; CDR3nt: TGCAGTGCTTTCCCCCTAGCGGGAGCAGGAGATACGCAGTATTTT
j_gene: TRBJ1-4; v_gene: TRBV18; d_gene: TRBD1; abundance: few; CDR3aa: CASSPTGGFEKLFF; CDR3nt: TGTGCCAGCTCCCCGACAGGGGGCTTTGAAAAACTGTTTTTT
j_gene: TRBJ2-4; v_gene: TRBV28; d_gene: .; abundance: .; CDR3aa: CASTGRLGDIQYF; CDR3nt: TGTGCCAGCACAGGTAGACTGGGTGACATTCAGTACTTC
j_gene: TRBJ1-2; v_gene: TRBV29-1; d_gene: TRBD1; abundance: .; CDR3aa: CSAEGAEHGYTF; CDR3nt: TGCAGCGCAGAGGGGGCGGAACATGGCTACACCTTC
j_gene: TRBJ1-1; v_gene: TRBV29-1; d_gene: .; abundance: few; CDR3aa: CSVVLNTEAFF; CDR3nt: TGCAGCGTTGTGCTGAACACTGAAGCTTTCTTT
j_gene: TRBJ2-7; v_gene: TRBV7-2; d_gene: TRBD2; abundance: few; CDR3aa: CASSLRTSGANYEQYF; CDR3nt: TGTGCCAGCAGCCTTCGGACTAGCGGGGCGAACTACGAGCAGTACTTC
j_gene: TRBJ1-2; v_gene: TRBV7-3; d_gene: .; abundance: many; CDR3aa: CASSLGRPPFGYTF; CDR3nt: TGTGCCAGCAGCCTGGGACGGCCCCCCTTTGGCTACACCTTC